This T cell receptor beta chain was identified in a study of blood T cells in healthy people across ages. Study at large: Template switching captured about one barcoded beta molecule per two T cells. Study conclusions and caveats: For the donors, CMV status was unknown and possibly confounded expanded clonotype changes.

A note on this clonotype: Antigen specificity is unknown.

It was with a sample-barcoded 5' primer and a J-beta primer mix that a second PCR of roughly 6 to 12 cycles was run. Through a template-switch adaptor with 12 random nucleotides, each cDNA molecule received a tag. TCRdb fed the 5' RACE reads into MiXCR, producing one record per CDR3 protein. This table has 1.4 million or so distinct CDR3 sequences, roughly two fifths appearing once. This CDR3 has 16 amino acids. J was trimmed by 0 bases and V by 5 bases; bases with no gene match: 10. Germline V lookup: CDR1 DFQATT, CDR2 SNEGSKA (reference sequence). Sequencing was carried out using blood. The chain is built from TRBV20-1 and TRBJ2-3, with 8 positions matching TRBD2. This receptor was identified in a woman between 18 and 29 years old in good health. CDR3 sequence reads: CSALPGLESSTDTQYF. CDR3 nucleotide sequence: TGCAGTGCTTTACCGGGACTAGAGTCTAGCACAGATACGCAGTATTTT.